This TCR beta chain was captured by sequencing in a study of CD8+CD57+ T cells in acquired aplastic anemia. Study-level background: Roughly 3 ug was the average amount of DNA from sorted CD4+ and CD8+ cells. Findings of the study overall: Statistical testing detected no significant gap in CD8+ Simpson's diversity between patients and controls.

The length of the CDR3 is 15 residues. V lost 0 bases to trimming and J lost 1 base, with 10 bases between them. Germline V gives CDR1 SGDLS, CDR2 YYNGEE. TCR beta VDJ and CDR3 were profiled, and genomic DNA was the template. TCRdb re-analysed the reads in MiXCR, keeping a single row per CDR3 protein. The sample gives about 120,000 distinct CDR3 sequences, over 55% of which show up once; 25% to 30% is in the top ten. On this clonotype: Antigen unknown.

Sequencing was done on patients that had shown CD8+CD57+ cell expansion by flow cytometry. The enrolled patients all had severe acquired aplastic anemia. At blood sampling, none of the patients had yet received therapy. What was sequenced was sorted CD4+, CD8+, or CD8+CD57+ T cells (not recorded which) from PBMCs. This TCR came from a human donor with aplastic anemia. This chain joins TRBV9 and TRBJ2-5; possibly TRBD2 for D (5 bases). The DNA of the CDR3 is TGTGCCAGCAGCGTAGCGGGGTCCCGCCAAGAGACCCAGTACTTC. It translates to CASSVAGSRQETQYF.